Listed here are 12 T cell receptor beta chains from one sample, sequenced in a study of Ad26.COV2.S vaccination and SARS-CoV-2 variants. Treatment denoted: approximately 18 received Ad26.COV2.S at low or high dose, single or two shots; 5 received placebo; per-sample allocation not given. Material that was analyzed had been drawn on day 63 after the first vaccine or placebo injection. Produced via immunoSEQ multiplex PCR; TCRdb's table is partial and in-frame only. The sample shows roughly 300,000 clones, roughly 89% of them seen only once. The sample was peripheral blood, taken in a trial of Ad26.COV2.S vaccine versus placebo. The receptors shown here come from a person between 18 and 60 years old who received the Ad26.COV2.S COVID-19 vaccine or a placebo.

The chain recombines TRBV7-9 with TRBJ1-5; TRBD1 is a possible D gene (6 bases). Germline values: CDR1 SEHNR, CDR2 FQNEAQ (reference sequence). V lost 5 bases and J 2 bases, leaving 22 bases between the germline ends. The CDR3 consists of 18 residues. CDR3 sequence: CASSTMGAGGIGNQPQHF. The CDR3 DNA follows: TGTGCCAGCAGCACTATGGGGGCTGGGGGTATCGGCAATCAGCCCCAGCATTTT. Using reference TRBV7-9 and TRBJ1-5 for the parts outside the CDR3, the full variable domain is DTGVSQNPRHKITKRGQNVTFRCDPISEHNRLYWYRQTLGQGPEFLTYFQNEAQLEKSRLLSDRFSAERPKGSFSTLEIQRTEQGDSAMYLCASSTMGAGGIGNQPQHFGDGTRLSIL.

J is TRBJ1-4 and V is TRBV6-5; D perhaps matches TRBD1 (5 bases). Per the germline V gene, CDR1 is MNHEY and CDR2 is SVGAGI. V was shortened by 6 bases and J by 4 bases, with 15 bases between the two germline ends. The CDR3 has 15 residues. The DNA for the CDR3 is TGTGCCAGCAGCGGGACCCTTGGTTATAATGAAAAACTGTTTTTT. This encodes CASSGTLGYNEKLFF.

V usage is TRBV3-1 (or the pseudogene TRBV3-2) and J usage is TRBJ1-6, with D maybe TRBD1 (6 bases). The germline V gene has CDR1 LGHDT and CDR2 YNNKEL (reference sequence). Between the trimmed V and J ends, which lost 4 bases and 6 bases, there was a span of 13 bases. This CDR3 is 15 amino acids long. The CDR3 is CASSPYDRTNSPLHF. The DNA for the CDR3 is TGTGCCAGCAGCCCTTACGACAGGACTAATTCACCCCTCCACTTT.

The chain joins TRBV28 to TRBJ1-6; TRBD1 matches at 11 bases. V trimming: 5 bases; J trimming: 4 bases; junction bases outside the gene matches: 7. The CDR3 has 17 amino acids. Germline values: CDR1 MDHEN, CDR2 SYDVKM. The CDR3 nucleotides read TGTGCCAGCAGTACCGGACAGGGGGCGCTATATAATTCACCCCTCCACTTT. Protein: CASSTGQGALYNSPLHF.

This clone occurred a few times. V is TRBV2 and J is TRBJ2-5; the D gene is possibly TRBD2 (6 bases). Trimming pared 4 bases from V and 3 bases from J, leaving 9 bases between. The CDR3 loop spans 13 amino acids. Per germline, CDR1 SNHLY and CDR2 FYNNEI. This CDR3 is CASSGDSEETQYF. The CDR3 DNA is TGTGCCAGCAGTGGGGACTCTGAAGAGACCCAGTACTTC.

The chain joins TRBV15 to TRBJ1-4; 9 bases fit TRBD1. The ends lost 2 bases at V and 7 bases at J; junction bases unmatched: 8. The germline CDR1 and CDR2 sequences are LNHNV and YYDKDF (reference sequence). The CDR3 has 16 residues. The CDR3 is CATSRSGTGSGEKLFF. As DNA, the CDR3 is TGTGCCACCAGCAGATCGGGGACAGGGAGCGGTGAAAAACTGTTTTTT. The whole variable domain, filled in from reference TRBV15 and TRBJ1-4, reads DAMVIQNPRYQVTQFGKPVTLSCSQTLNHNVMYWYQQKSSQAPKLLFHYYDKDFNNEADTPDNFQSRRPNTSFCFLDIRSPGLGDTAMYLCATSRSGTGSGEKLFFGSGTQLSVL.

CDR3: CASSSRRTGGRFLKKLFF. CDR3 bases: TGTGCCAGCAGTTCCAGGCGGACAGGGGGAAGATTTCTGAAAAAACTGTTTTTT. The V gene is TRBV28, the J gene TRBJ1-4, with TRBD1 identical over 10 bases. This CDR3 has 18 amino acids. Germline trimming cut 4 bases from V and 9 bases from J; bases unmatched to any gene: 17. Germline CDR1 MDHEN, CDR2 SYDVKM.

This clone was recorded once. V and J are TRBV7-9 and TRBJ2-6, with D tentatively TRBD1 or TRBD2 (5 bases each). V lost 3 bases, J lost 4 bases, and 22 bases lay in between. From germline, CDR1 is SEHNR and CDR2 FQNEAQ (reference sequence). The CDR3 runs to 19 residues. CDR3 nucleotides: TGTGCCAGCAGCTTTAGCCGGGGCCGGGATCTGGCCGGGGCCAACGTCCTGACTTTC. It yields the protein CASSFSRGRDLAGANVLTF.

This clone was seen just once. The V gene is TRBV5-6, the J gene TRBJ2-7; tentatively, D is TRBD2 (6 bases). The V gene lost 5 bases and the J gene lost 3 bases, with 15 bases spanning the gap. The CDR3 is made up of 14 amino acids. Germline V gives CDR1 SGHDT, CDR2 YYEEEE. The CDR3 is CASRPVGGDYEQYF. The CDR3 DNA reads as TGTGCCAGCAGGCCAGTCGGGGGAGACTACGAGCAGTACTTC.

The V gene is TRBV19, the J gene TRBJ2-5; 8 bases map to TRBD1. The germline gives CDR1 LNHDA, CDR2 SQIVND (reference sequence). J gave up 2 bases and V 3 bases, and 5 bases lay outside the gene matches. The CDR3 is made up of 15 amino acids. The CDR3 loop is CASSMTGERQETQYF. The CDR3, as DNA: TGTGCCAGTAGTATGACAGGGGAGAGACAAGAGACCCAGTACTTC. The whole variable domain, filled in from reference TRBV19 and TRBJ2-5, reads DGGITQSPKYLFRKEGQNVTLSCEQNLNHDAMYWYRQDPGQGLRLIYYSQIVNDFQKGDIAEGYSVSREKKESFPLTVTSAQKNPTAFYLCASSMTGERQETQYFGPGTRLLVL.

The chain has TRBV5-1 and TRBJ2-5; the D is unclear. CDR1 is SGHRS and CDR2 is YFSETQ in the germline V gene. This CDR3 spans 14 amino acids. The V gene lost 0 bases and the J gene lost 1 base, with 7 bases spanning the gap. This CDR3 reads CASSLVGIQETQYF. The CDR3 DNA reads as TGCGCCAGCAGCTTGGTGGGGATCCAAGAGACCCAGTACTTC. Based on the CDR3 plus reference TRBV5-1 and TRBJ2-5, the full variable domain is KAGVTQTPRYLIKTRGQQVTLSCSPISGHRSVSWYQQTPGQGLQFLFEYFSETQRNKGNFPGRFSGRQFSNSRSEMNVSTLELGDSALYLCASSLVGIQETQYFGPGTRLLVL.

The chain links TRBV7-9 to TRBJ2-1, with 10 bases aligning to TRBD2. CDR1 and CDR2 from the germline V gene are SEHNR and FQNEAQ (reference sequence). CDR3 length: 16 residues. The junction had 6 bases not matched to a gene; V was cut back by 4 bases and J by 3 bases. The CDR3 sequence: CASSYATSGRYNEQFF. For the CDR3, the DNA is TGTGCCAGCAGCTACGCGACTAGCGGGCGCTACAATGAGCAGTTCTTC. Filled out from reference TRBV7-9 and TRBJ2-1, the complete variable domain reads DTGVSQNPRHKITKRGQNVTFRCDPISEHNRLYWYRQTLGQGPEFLTYFQNEAQLEKSRLLSDRFSAERPKGSFSTLEIQRTEQGDSAMYLCASSYATSGRYNEQFFGPGTRLTVL.